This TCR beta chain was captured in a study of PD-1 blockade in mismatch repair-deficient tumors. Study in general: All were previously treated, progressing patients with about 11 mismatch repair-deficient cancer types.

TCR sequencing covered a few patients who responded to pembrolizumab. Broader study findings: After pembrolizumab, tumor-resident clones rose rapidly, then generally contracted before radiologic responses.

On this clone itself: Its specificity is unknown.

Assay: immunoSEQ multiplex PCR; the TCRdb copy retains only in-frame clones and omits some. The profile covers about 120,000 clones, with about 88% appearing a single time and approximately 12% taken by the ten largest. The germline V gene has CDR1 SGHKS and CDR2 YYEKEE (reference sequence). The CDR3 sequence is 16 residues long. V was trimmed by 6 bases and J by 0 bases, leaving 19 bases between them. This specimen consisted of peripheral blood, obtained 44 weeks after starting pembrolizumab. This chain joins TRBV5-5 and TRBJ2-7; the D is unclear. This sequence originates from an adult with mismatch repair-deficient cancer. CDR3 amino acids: CASTSGFPPSSYEQYF. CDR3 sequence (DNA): TGTGCCAGCACCTCGGGTTTCCCTCCCAGCTCCTACGAGCAGTACTTC.